Below are 20 T cell receptor beta chains sequenced from a single sample in a study of lymphopenia after photon versus proton radiotherapy. Generated by immunoSEQ multiplex PCR, the TCRdb table keeps only in-frame clones and is missing some. Found here are 30,000 to 40,000 clones, around 82% of them singletons; the top ten hold roughly 15%. Sequencing was performed on peripheral blood, taken from a patient treated with proton-based radiotherapy. These receptor sequences come from a woman between 65 and 79 years old with pancreatic cancer.

This rearrangement joins TRBV27 to TRBJ2-7; 8 bases are shared with TRBD1. V was pared by 4 bases and J by 5 bases, with 10 bases of the junction left unmatched. Germline CDR1 MNHEY, CDR2 SMNVEV (reference sequence). The CDR3 contains 15 residues. CDR3 region: CASSSKQQGAHEQYF. Written as DNA, the CDR3 is TGTGCCAGCAGTTCCAAGCAGCAGGGGGCTCACGAGCAGTACTTC.

The J gene is TRBJ1-6, the V gene TRBV7-2; no clear D. This CDR3 has 20 amino acids. The V and J ends lost 0 bases and 0 bases respectively, with 18 bases between them. Germline assignment: CDR1 SGHTA and CDR2 FQGNSA. CDR3 DNA sequence: TGTGCCAGCAGCTTAGCTCCCCCCAATATACAGAGCTCCTATAATTCACCCCTCCACTTT. It yields the protein CASSLAPPNIQSSYNSPLHF.

The sample holds a few counts of this clone. The J gene is TRBJ2-7, the V gene TRBV5-1; maybe TRBD1 (6 bases). Trimming left V 4 bases short and J 3 bases short, with 14 bases between. This CDR3 has 14 residues. Germline CDR1 and CDR2: SGHRS and YFSETQ. CDR3 amino acids: CASSGTGTNYEQYF. CDR3 in DNA: TGCGCCAGCAGCGGGACCGGGACAAACTACGAGCAGTACTTC.

The rearrangement uses TRBV5-4 and TRBJ1-2, with D possibly TRBD1 on 6 matching bases. The germline V gene has CDR1 SGHNT and CDR2 YYREEE (reference sequence). Trimming stripped 2 bases from V and 5 bases from J, with 10 bases between. The length of the CDR3 is 13 residues. CDR3 nucleotides: TGTGCCAGCAGCTTTAACAGGGAGTATGGCTACACCTTC. Protein sequence: CASSFNREYGYTF.

This sequence joins TRBV19 and TRBJ2-1; a possible D gene is TRBD2 (7 bases). CDR1 and CDR2 (germline): LNHDA, SQIVND (reference sequence). The V end lost 2 bases, the J end lost 6 bases, and 20 bases lay between the germline ends. The CDR3 runs 17 residues. The CDR3 region has the DNA TGTGCCAGTAGTATAAACAGGGAAGTGGGGGGGTTCAATGAGCAGTTCTTC. Amino acid sequence: CASSINREVGGFNEQFF.

The chain carries TRBV29-1 and TRBJ1-1; 7 nucleotides align to TRBD1. With V trimmed by 3 bases and J by 0 bases, 4 bases remained unmatched. This CDR3 region has 14 residues. Germline V gives CDR1 SQVTM, CDR2 ANQGSEA. The CDR3 sequence: CSVDPTGMNTEAFF. The CDR3 nucleotides read TGCAGCGTTGACCCGACAGGGATGAACACTGAAGCTTTCTTT.

The V gene is TRBV28, the J gene TRBJ1-2; D is unresolved. Trimming cost V 5 bases and J 4 bases, with 26 bases left between them. Germline V lookup: CDR1 MDHEN, CDR2 SYDVKM. CDR3 length: 18 amino acids. DNA of the CDR3: TGTGCCAGCAGTCCCTCCTTAGTGGCAGCCGGAAACCTCTATGGCTACACCTTC. It codes for CASSPSLVAAGNLYGYTF.

The chain recombines TRBV21-1 with TRBJ1-1; the D call of TRBD1 is as the table states it, not checked on the DNA. TRBV21-1 is noted as a pseudogene. The CDR3 has 18 residues. The CDR3 region has the DNA TGTGCCAGCAGCAAAGGTACAGGACAGGGTACCGGAGACACTGAAGCTTTCTTT. Translation: CASSKGTGQGTGDTEAFF.

DNA of the CDR3: TGTGCCACCCCCGGGGGGGTTTGGCACACTGAAGCTTTCTTT. Encoded protein: CATPGGVWHTEAFF. V and J are TRBV19 and TRBJ1-1, with D tentatively TRBD1 (5 bases). The germline V and J ends were trimmed by 10 bases and 3 bases, with 18 bases remaining between them. The germline gives CDR1 LNHDA, CDR2 SQIVND (reference sequence). The length of the CDR3 is 14 residues.

The gene calls are TRBV6-1 and TRBJ2-5; no clear D. The CDR3 extends over 11 amino acids. Trimming left V 4 bases short and J 1 base short, with 1 base between. From germline, CDR1 is MNHNS and CDR2 SASEGT. CDR3 residues: CASSVQETQYF. CDR3 sequence (DNA): TGTGCCAGCAGTGTCCAAGAGACCCAGTACTTC.

The rearrangement joins TRBV5-5 to TRBJ2-5; D call uncertain. V was pared by 3 bases and J by 5 bases, with 11 bases between. The CDR3 has 13 amino acids. Germline lookup yields CDR1 SGHKS and CDR2 YYEKEE (reference sequence). CDR3 nucleotides: TGTGCCAGCAGCTCGGGCACCAGGGAGACCCAGTACTTC. Amino acid sequence: CASSSGTRETQYF.

The sample holds one count of this clone. The rearrangement links TRBV18 to TRBJ2-3; 7 bases are shared with TRBD1. The CDR3 covers 16 residues. The J segment lost 0 bases and the V segment lost 2 bases, leaving 5 bases of the junction unmatched. Germline V gene data show CDR1 as KGHSH and CDR2 as LQKENI. CDR3 loop: CASSPGTALSTDTQYF. Here the CDR3 DNA reads TGTGCCAGCTCACCAGGGACAGCCCTGAGCACAGATACGCAGTATTTT.

This clone was seen once. This rearrangement joins TRBV27 to TRBJ1-4, with TRBD1 matching 8 bases. Germline CDR1 MNHEY, CDR2 SMNVEV (reference sequence). The V gene end was trimmed by 5 bases and the J gene end by 11 bases; junction bases not matched to a gene: 10. The CDR3 runs 14 residues. CDR3 residues: CASSRTGGHGKLFF. In DNA form, the CDR3 reads TGTGCCAGCAGTCGAACAGGGGGGCACGGGAAACTGTTTTTT.

About this clone: The junction departs from germline at one end; a sequencing error may be responsible. The V call is TRBV30, the J call TRBJ1-1; D perhaps matches TRBD1 (6 bases). This CDR3 has 14 residues. CDR1 is GTSNPN and CDR2 is SVGIG in the germline V gene (reference sequence). The CDR3 is CAWNFPTWDTEAFF. The CDR3 coding sequence is TGTGCCTGGAACTTCCCGACCTGGGACACAGAAGCTTTCTTT.

The V gene is TRBV28, the J gene TRBJ1-1; 8 nucleotides match TRBD1. Trimming took 6 bases from V and 1 from J; bases not matched to a gene: 4. The CDR3 is made up of 14 amino acids. Per germline, CDR1 MDHEN and CDR2 SYDVKM. This chain's CDR3 is CASRPGGQNTEAFF. CDR3 sequence (DNA): TGTGCCAGCAGGCCAGGGGGCCAGAACACTGAAGCTTTCTTT.

The CDR3 is CASSSGTSGVSYNEQFF. DNA of the CDR3: TGTGCCAGCAGCTCCGGGACTAGCGGGGTCTCCTACAATGAGCAGTTCTTC. The V call is TRBV7-2, the J call TRBJ2-1, with TRBD2 matching 13 bases. J was trimmed by 0 bases and V by 4 bases; bases with no gene match: 3. The germline gives CDR1 SGHTA, CDR2 FQGNSA. The CDR3 totals 17 residues.

This sequence joins TRBV10-3 and TRBJ2-2; 9 nucleotides agree with TRBD2. The CDR3 runs 16 residues. The germline V gene encodes CDR1 ENHRY and CDR2 SYGVKD. After removal of 2 bases from V and 6 bases from J, the junction contained 7 bases not matched to a gene. The CDR3 region has the DNA TGTGCCATCAGTGAGGCTAGCGGGATCGGGTCCGGGGAGCTGTTTTTT. It codes for CAISEASGIGSGELFF.

This clone was observed a few times. This sequence joins TRBV4-2 and TRBJ1-5, with 8 bases fitting TRBD1. CDR1 and CDR2 (germline): LGHNA, YNFKEQ. V lost 4 bases to trimming and J lost 3 bases; unmatched junction nucleotides: 11. This CDR3 region has 17 residues. CDR3 sequence (DNA): TGTGCCAGCAGCCTTAGTCAACAGGGGGGTAACAATCAGCCCCAGCATTTT. This translates into CASSLSQQGGNNQPQHF.

This chain joins TRBV7-2 and TRBJ2-7; 8 nucleotides agree with TRBD2. The germline CDR1 and CDR2 sequences are SGHTA and FQGNSA. Unmatched junction bases numbered 5, after V lost 2 bases and J lost 2 bases. This CDR3 is 15 amino acids long. The DNA for the CDR3 is TGTGCCAGCAGCTTATCCGGGACTAGTACCTACGAGCAGTACTTC. It codes for CASSLSGTSTYEQYF. Based on the CDR3 plus reference TRBV7-2 and TRBJ2-7, the full variable domain is GAGVSQSPSNKVTEKGKDVELRCDPISGHTALYWYRQSLGQGLEFLIYFQGNSAPDKSGLPSDRFSAERTGGSVSTLTIQRTQQEDSAVYLCASSLSGTSTYEQYFGPGTRLTVT.

The rearrangement uses TRBV11-3 and TRBJ1-3; D is undetermined. The germline V gene has CDR1 SGHNT and CDR2 YENEEA. This CDR3 is built from 13 residues. V lost 4 bases and J lost 0, with 4 bases in between. The CDR3 bases are TGTGCCAGCAGCTCTGGCTCTGGAAACACCATATATTTT. Translated, it gives CASSSGSGNTIYF.